This T cell receptor (gamma chain) was observed in a study of gammadelta T cells in human blood (TCRdb year 2020). What the authors observed across the whole study: In the study, polyclonal expansion of innate gamma-delta T cells immediately after birth was reported to appear to be driven by microbial exposure.

This clone is large (0.1 to 1%) in its sample. What antigen it recognizes has not been identified. The record has no base qualities; no much larger clone is one base away. The CDR3 contains 12 residues, cysteine and phenylalanine counted. CDR3 DNA is the only sequence kept; it has 36 bases, read in frame from the first base. V lost 0 bases and J lost 5 bases, and the count of bases not matched to a germline gene is 1. For CDR1 and CDR2, the germline V gene (reference sequence) lists GITISATS and ISYDGTV. The method was RT-PCR. Sequencer: Illumina MiSeq. In TCRdb, clones were called once more from the public reads by CATT, and rows of identical DNA were later combined. For this sample there are about 110 gamma-chain clones; under 4.5% appear just once. Together, the top ten hold around 57% of the sample.

Sequencing was performed on Vgamma9Vdelta2 gamma-delta T cells from fetal blood. The chain is encoded by TRGV9 joined to TRGJ1 or TRGJ2. This clonotype was obtained from a human fetus. The CDR3: CALWEVNYKKLF. The DNA sequence is as follows: TGTGCCTTGTGGGAGGTGAATTATAAGAAACTCTTT.